A selection of T cell receptor beta chains follows, all from one sample in a study of memory CD4+ T cells and cytomegalovirus serostatus. Libraries were prepared by immunoSEQ multiplex PCR; TCRdb keeps only in-frame clonotypes and omits some of them. The data show some 56,000 clones, 82% seen once. The sample comprised memory CD4+ T cells from blood. The origin of the receptors is an adult in good health and CMV-seronegative. CDR3s include the opening cysteine and the closing phenylalanine or tryptophan. Fields, in order: clone size, J gene, D gene, V gene, CDR3 protein, CDR3 DNA. The D gene is left open where the match is weak. Rows give clone size only sometimes, using once, few, many, or a class for an expanded clone.

abundance: medium-sized; j_gene: TRBJ1-1; d_gene: .; v_gene: TRBV10-3; CDR3aa: CAISRGESTEAFF; CDR3nt: TGTGCCATCAGCAGGGGCGAGAGCACTGAAGCTTTCTTT
abundance: .; j_gene: TRBJ2-3; d_gene: .; v_gene: TRBV5-1; CDR3aa: CASSSGLNTDTQYF; CDR3nt: TGCGCCAGCAGCTCGGGACTGAACACAGATACGCAGTATTTT
abundance: .; j_gene: TRBJ1-5; d_gene: TRBD1; v_gene: TRBV19; CDR3aa: CASSPLSGQGGGSQHF; CDR3nt: TGTGCCAGTAGTCCCCTCTCCGGACAGGGAGGCGGGAGCCAGCATTTT
abundance: .; j_gene: TRBJ1-2; d_gene: TRBD1; v_gene: TRBV9; CDR3aa: CASSFRTGFDYGYTF; CDR3nt: TGTGCCAGCAGCTTTCGGACAGGGTTTGACTATGGCTACACCTTC
abundance: .; j_gene: TRBJ2-5; d_gene: TRBD2; v_gene: TRBV29-1; CDR3aa: CSVEPSGGAQETQYF; CDR3nt: TGCAGCGTTGAACCCAGCGGGGGGGCCCAAGAGACCCAGTACTTC
abundance: .; j_gene: TRBJ2-7; d_gene: .; v_gene: TRBV28; CDR3aa: CASSLPGRKSSYEQYF; CDR3nt: TGTGCCAGCAGTTTACCAGGGCGGAAAAGCTCCTACGAGCAGTACTTC
abundance: .; j_gene: TRBJ2-3; d_gene: TRBD2; v_gene: TRBV7-2; CDR3aa: CASSLGGLAGNTQYF; CDR3nt: TGTGCCAGCAGCTTAGGGGGACTAGCGGGGAATACGCAGTATTTT
abundance: .; j_gene: TRBJ2-5; d_gene: TRBD2; v_gene: TRBV28; CDR3aa: CASSLRLADPRETQYF; CDR3nt: TGTGCCAGCAGTTTAAGACTAGCGGATCCCCGAGAGACCCAGTACTTC
abundance: .; j_gene: TRBJ1-1; d_gene: .; v_gene: TRBV28; CDR3aa: CASRSGGANTEAFF; CDR3nt: TGTGCCAGCAGGTCGGGGGGCGCGAACACTGAAGCTTTCTTT
abundance: medium-sized; j_gene: TRBJ1-1; d_gene: TRBD1; v_gene: TRBV9; CDR3aa: CASSVAAGGTEAFF; CDR3nt: TGTGCCAGCAGCGTAGCTGCAGGGGGCACTGAAGCTTTCTTT
abundance: .; j_gene: TRBJ1-1; d_gene: .; v_gene: TRBV15; CDR3aa: CATSGLQGTEAFF; CDR3nt: TGTGCCACCAGCGGCCTTCAGGGAACTGAAGCTTTCTTT
abundance: .; j_gene: TRBJ2-1; d_gene: TRBD1; v_gene: TRBV9; CDR3aa: CASSPRDRGLNEQFF; CDR3nt: TGTGCCAGCAGCCCTCGGGACAGGGGACTCAATGAGCAGTTCTTC
abundance: .; j_gene: TRBJ2-2; d_gene: TRBD1; v_gene: TRBV5-1; CDR3aa: CASSWTGGNTGELFF; CDR3nt: TGCGCCAGCAGCTGGACAGGGGGCAACACCGGGGAGCTGTTTTTT
abundance: .; j_gene: TRBJ1-1; d_gene: .; v_gene: TRBV19; CDR3aa: CASTTGQKGNTEAFF; CDR3nt: TGTGCCAGTACCACGGGACAAAAGGGGAACACTGAAGCTTTCTTT
abundance: .; j_gene: TRBJ2-2; d_gene: TRBD2; v_gene: TRBV25-1; CDR3aa: CASSEYRASGDLGELFF; CDR3nt: TGTGCCAGCAGTGAATATAGAGCTAGCGGGGACCTCGGGGAGCTGTTTTTT
abundance: .; j_gene: TRBJ1-1; d_gene: .; v_gene: TRBV6-1; CDR3aa: CASPAGYEAFF; CDR3nt: TGTGCCAGCCCAGCGGGGTATGAAGCTTTCTTT
abundance: .; j_gene: TRBJ2-7; d_gene: .; v_gene: TRBV15; CDR3aa: CATSRDQGPYEQYF; CDR3nt: TGTGCCACCAGCAGAGACCAGGGCCCCTACGAGCAGTACTTC
abundance: .; j_gene: TRBJ1-1; d_gene: .; v_gene: TRBV4-1; CDR3aa: CASSPGQLPNTEAFF; CDR3nt: TGCGCCAGCAGCCCTGGACAGTTACCGAACACTGAAGCTTTCTTT
abundance: .; j_gene: TRBJ1-4; d_gene: .; v_gene: TRBV28; CDR3aa: CASSLGQAKEKLFF; CDR3nt: TGTGCCAGCAGTTTGGGCCAGGCGAAAGAAAAACTGTTTTTT
abundance: .; j_gene: TRBJ1-3; d_gene: .; v_gene: TRBV6-6; CDR3aa: CASSYGGDGNTIYF; CDR3nt: TGTGCCAGCAGTTACGGCGGGGATGGAAACACCATATATTTT
abundance: .; j_gene: TRBJ1-1; d_gene: .; v_gene: TRBV18; CDR3aa: CASSRAGEAFF; CDR3nt: TGTGCCAGCTCTCGCGCAGGTGAAGCTTTCTTT
abundance: .; j_gene: TRBJ1-1; d_gene: .; v_gene: TRBV4-3; CDR3aa: CASSPGGTEAFF; CDR3nt: TGCGCCAGCAGCCCCGGGGGAACTGAAGCTTTCTTT
abundance: .; j_gene: TRBJ2-1; d_gene: .; v_gene: TRBV11-1; CDR3aa: CASSFMGNEQFF; CDR3nt: TGTGCCAGCAGCTTCATGGGTAATGAGCAGTTCTTC
abundance: .; j_gene: TRBJ1-2; d_gene: .; v_gene: TRBV23-1; CDR3aa: CASRLPGRPNYGYTF; CDR3nt: TGCGCCAGCAGGTTACCGGGACGGCCTAACTATGGCTACACCTTC
abundance: .; j_gene: TRBJ2-2; d_gene: TRBD2; v_gene: TRBV6-4; CDR3aa: CASSVMAGDTGELFF; CDR3nt: TGTGCCAGCAGTGTGATGGCGGGGGACACCGGGGAGCTGTTTTTT
abundance: once; j_gene: TRBJ2-7; d_gene: .; v_gene: TRBV7-9; CDR3aa: CATGRSSYEQYF; CDR3nt: TGTGCCACTGGACGGAGCTCCTACGAGCAGTACTTC
abundance: .; j_gene: TRBJ1-5; d_gene: .; v_gene: TRBV6-1; CDR3aa: CASNGEHSNQPQHF; CDR3nt: TGTGCCAGCAATGGGGAACATAGCAATCAGCCCCAGCATTTT
abundance: .; j_gene: TRBJ2-7; d_gene: TRBD1; v_gene: TRBV4-1; CDR3aa: CASSQAGTGGYEQYF; CDR3nt: TGCGCCAGCAGCCAAGCCGGGACAGGGGGCTACGAGCAGTACTTC
abundance: .; j_gene: TRBJ2-6; d_gene: .; v_gene: TRBV30; CDR3aa: CAWSLISGANVLTF; CDR3nt: TGTGCCTGGAGTCTCATCTCTGGGGCCAACGTCCTGACTTTC
abundance: .; j_gene: TRBJ2-3; d_gene: .; v_gene: TRBV4-1; CDR3aa: CASSQGAEDTQYF; CDR3nt: TGCGCCAGCAGCCAAGGGGCAGAAGATACGCAGTATTTT
abundance: .; j_gene: TRBJ2-3; d_gene: TRBD2; v_gene: TRBV5-4; CDR3aa: CASSLANKAGADTQYF; CDR3nt: TGTGCCAGCAGCTTGGCGAATAAAGCGGGGGCAGATACGCAGTATTTT
abundance: once; j_gene: TRBJ2-2; d_gene: .; v_gene: TRBV9; CDR3aa: CASSVEAINTGELFF; CDR3nt: TGTGCCAGCAGCGTAGAAGCAATTAACACCGGGGAGCTGTTTTTT
abundance: few; j_gene: TRBJ1-1; d_gene: .; v_gene: TRBV6-5; CDR3aa: CASSTGQMNTEAFF; CDR3nt: TGTGCCAGCAGTACCGGACAGATGAACACTGAAGCTTTCTTT
abundance: .; j_gene: TRBJ1-1; d_gene: TRBD1; v_gene: TRBV5-5; CDR3aa: CASSSDRGLEAFF; CDR3nt: TGTGCCAGCAGCTCCGACAGGGGCCTTGAAGCTTTCTTT
abundance: .; j_gene: TRBJ2-3; d_gene: TRBD2; v_gene: TRBV5-1; CDR3aa: CASSMDRGGAGDTQYF; CDR3nt: TGCGCCAGCAGCATGGACCGCGGGGGGGCGGGAGATACGCAGTATTTT
abundance: .; j_gene: TRBJ2-1; d_gene: TRBD2; v_gene: TRBV5-1; CDR3aa: CASSQTSVSYNEQFF; CDR3nt: TGCGCCAGCAGCCAAACTAGCGTTTCCTACAATGAGCAGTTCTTC
abundance: .; j_gene: TRBJ1-6; d_gene: .; v_gene: TRBV4-3; CDR3aa: CASSQVAGGGYNSPLHF; CDR3nt: TGCGCCAGCAGCCAAGTAGCCGGGGGGGGATATAATTCACCCCTCCACTTT
abundance: .; j_gene: TRBJ2-7; d_gene: .; v_gene: TRBV4-1; CDR3aa: CASSQEASARSYEQYF; CDR3nt: TGCGCCAGCAGCCAAGAGGCGTCCGCCCGGTCCTACGAGCAGTACTTC
abundance: .; j_gene: TRBJ1-1; d_gene: TRBD1; v_gene: TRBV18; CDR3aa: CASSSGQGTEAFF; CDR3nt: TGTGCCAGCTCATCAGGACAGGGTACTGAAGCTTTCTTT
abundance: .; j_gene: TRBJ2-1; d_gene: .; v_gene: TRBV28; CDR3aa: CASLERLPHLNEQFF; CDR3nt: TGTGCCAGCTTAGAGAGACTACCCCACCTCAATGAGCAGTTCTTC
abundance: .; j_gene: TRBJ2-7; d_gene: TRBD2; v_gene: TRBV6-6; CDR3aa: CASSYGGGAAYEQYF; CDR3nt: TGTGCCAGCAGTTACGGCGGGGGGGCCGCCTACGAGCAGTACTTC
abundance: .; j_gene: TRBJ1-5; d_gene: TRBD1; v_gene: TRBV5-4; CDR3aa: CASSFGGGWTQPQHF; CDR3nt: TGTGCCAGCAGCTTTGGAGGGGGCTGGACTCAGCCCCAGCATTTT
abundance: .; j_gene: TRBJ1-2; d_gene: .; v_gene: TRBV6-5; CDR3aa: CASSLGSRTNYGYTF; CDR3nt: TGTGCCAGCAGCCTAGGGTCTAGGACTAACTATGGCTACACCTTC
abundance: .; j_gene: TRBJ1-5; d_gene: .; v_gene: TRBV10-3; CDR3aa: CAISESGRRGSNQPQHF; CDR3nt: TGTGCCATCAGTGAGTCGGGCCGCAGGGGAAGCAATCAGCCCCAGCATTTT
abundance: .; j_gene: TRBJ2-2; d_gene: TRBD1; v_gene: TRBV18; CDR3aa: CASSPQGTGNTGELFF; CDR3nt: TGTGCCAGCTCACCGCAGGGGACAGGAAATACCGGGGAGCTGTTTTTT
abundance: .; j_gene: TRBJ2-1; d_gene: .; v_gene: TRBV5-1; CDR3aa: CASSLGSSVYNEQFF; CDR3nt: TGCGCCAGCAGCTTGGGTTCTAGCGTCTACAATGAGCAGTTCTTC
abundance: .; j_gene: TRBJ1-1; d_gene: .; v_gene: TRBV30; CDR3aa: CAWSTYATEAFF; CDR3nt: TGTGCCTGGAGCACCTACGCGACAGAAGCTTTCTTT
abundance: .; j_gene: TRBJ1-2; d_gene: TRBD1; v_gene: TRBV14; CDR3aa: CASSRDRDWGYTF; CDR3nt: TGTGCCAGCAGCCGAGACAGGGACTGGGGCTACACCTTC
abundance: .; j_gene: TRBJ2-5; d_gene: .; v_gene: TRBV5-1; CDR3aa: CASSPSGETQYF; CDR3nt: TGCGCCAGCAGTCCGTCTGGGGAGACCCAGTACTTC
abundance: once; j_gene: TRBJ1-1; d_gene: .; v_gene: TRBV9; CDR3aa: CASSEGGFIGSGANTEAFF; CDR3nt: TGTGCCAGCAGCGAGGGGGGCTTTATCGGGAGTGGGGCGAACACTGAAGCTTTCTTT
abundance: .; j_gene: TRBJ1-1; d_gene: .; v_gene: TRBV5-1; CDR3aa: CASSGSLGNTEAFF; CDR3nt: TGCGCCAGCAGTGGGAGTTTGGGAAACACTGAAGCTTTCTTT
abundance: .; j_gene: TRBJ1-1; d_gene: TRBD1; v_gene: TRBV30; CDR3aa: CAWSDRGTEAFF; CDR3nt: TGTGCCTGGAGTGACAGGGGAACTGAAGCTTTCTTT
abundance: few; j_gene: TRBJ1-1; d_gene: TRBD1; v_gene: TRBV29-1; CDR3aa: CSVDGQGMGTEAFF; CDR3nt: TGCAGCGTGGACGGACAGGGGATGGGCACTGAAGCTTTCTTT
abundance: .; j_gene: TRBJ2-7; d_gene: .; v_gene: TRBV30; CDR3aa: CAWSVDGGPYEQYF; CDR3nt: TGTGCCTGGAGTGTAGACGGAGGACCCTACGAGCAGTACTTC
abundance: few; j_gene: TRBJ1-1; d_gene: .; v_gene: TRBV20-1; CDR3aa: CSAGEVTEAFF; CDR3nt: TGCAGTGCAGGGGAGGTCACTGAAGCTTTCTTT